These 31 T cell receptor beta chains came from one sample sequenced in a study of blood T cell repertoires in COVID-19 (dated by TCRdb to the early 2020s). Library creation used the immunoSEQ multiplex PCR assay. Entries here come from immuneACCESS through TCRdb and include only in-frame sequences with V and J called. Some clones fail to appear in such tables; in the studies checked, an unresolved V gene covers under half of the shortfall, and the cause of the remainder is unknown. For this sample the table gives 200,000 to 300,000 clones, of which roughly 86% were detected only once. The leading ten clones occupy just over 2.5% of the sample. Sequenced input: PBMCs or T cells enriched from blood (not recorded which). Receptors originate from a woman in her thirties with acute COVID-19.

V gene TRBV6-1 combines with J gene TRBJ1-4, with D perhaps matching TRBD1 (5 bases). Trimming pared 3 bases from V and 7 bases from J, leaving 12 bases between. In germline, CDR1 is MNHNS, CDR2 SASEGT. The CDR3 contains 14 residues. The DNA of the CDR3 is TGTGCCAGCAGTGACCATGGGGCGACTGAAAAACTGTTTTTT. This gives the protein CASSDHGATEKLFF.

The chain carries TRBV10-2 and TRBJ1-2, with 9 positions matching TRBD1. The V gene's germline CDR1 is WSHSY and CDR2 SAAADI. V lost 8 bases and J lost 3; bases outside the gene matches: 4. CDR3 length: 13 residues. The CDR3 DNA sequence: TGCGCCAGCGGACAGGGGAGTTACTATGGCTACACCTTC. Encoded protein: CASGQGSYYGYTF.

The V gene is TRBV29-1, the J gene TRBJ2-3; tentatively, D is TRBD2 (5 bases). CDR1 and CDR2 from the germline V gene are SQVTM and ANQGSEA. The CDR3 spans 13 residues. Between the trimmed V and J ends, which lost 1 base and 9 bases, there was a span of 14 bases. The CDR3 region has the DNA TGCAGCGTTGAAGCCGGGGTTAGGCGCACGCAGTATTTT. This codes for CSVEAGVRRTQYF.

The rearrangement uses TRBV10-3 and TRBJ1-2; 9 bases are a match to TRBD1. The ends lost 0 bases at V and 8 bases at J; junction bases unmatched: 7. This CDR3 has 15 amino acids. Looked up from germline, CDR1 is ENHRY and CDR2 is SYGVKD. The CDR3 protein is CAISESGQGLRGYTF. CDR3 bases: TGTGCCATCAGTGAGTCGGGACAGGGCCTTAGGGGCTACACCTTC.

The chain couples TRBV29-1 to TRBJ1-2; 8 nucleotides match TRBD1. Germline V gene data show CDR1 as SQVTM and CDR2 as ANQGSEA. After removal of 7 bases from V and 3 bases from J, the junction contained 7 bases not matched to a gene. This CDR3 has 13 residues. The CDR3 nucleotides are TGCAGCGCACAGGGGGAATGGGACTATGGCTACACCTTC. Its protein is CSAQGEWDYGYTF.

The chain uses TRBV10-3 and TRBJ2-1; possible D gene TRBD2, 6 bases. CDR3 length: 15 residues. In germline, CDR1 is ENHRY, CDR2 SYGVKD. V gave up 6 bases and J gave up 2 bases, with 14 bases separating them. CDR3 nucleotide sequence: TGTGCCATCAGCAACGCGGGGAATACCTACAATGAGCAGTTCTTC. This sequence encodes CAISNAGNTYNEQFF.

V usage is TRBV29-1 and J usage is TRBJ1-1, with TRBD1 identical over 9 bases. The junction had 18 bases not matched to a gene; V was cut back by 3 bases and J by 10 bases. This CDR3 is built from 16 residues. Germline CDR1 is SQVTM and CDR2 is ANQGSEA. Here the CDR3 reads CSVEFLPGQGWEGAFF. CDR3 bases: TGCAGCGTTGAGTTTCTCCCGGGACAGGGTTGGGAGGGAGCTTTCTTT.

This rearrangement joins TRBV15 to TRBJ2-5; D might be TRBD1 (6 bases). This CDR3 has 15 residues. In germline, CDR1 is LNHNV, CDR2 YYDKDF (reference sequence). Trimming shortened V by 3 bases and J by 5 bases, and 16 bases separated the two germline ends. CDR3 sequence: CATSRNQGFGETQYF. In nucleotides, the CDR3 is TGTGCCACCAGCAGGAACCAGGGGTTCGGTGAGACCCAGTACTTC.

Here the CDR3 DNA reads TGTGCCAGCAGCCAAGACCCAGCAGGGATCGGGCAGCCCCAGCATTTT. Its translation: CASSQDPAGIGQPQHF. The chain employs TRBV3-1 (or the pseudogene TRBV3-2) and TRBJ1-5; D is possibly TRBD1 (5 bases). V dropped 0 bases and J dropped 7 bases, with 16 bases sitting between them. Germline loops: CDR1 LGHDT, CDR2 YNNKEL (reference sequence). The CDR3 length is 16 residues.

The CDR3 region has the DNA TGTGCCAGTAGGGGTAGGACAGGGTCGGCCACTGAAGCTTTCTTT. Protein sequence: CASRGRTGSATEAFF. This chain connects TRBV19 to TRBJ1-1; 8 bases are shared with TRBD1. This CDR3 spans 15 amino acids. J was trimmed by 4 bases and V by 6 bases; bases with no gene match: 10. Germline V lookup: CDR1 LNHDA, CDR2 SQIVND (reference sequence).

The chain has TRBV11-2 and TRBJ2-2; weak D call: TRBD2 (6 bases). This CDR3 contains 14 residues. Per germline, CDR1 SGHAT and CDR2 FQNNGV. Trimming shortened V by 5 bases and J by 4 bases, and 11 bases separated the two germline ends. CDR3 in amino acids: CASSLSGSTGELFF. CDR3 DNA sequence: TGTGCCAGCAGCCTTTCCGGGAGCACCGGGGAGCTGTTTTTT.

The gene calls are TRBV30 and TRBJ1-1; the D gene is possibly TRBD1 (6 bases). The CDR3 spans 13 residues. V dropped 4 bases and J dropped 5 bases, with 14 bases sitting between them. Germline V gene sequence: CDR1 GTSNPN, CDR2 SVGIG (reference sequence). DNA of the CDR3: TGTGCCTGGACCATAGACAGGCCTACTGAAGCTTTCTTT. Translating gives CAWTIDRPTEAFF. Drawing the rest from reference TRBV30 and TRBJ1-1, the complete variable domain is SQTIHQWPATLVQPVGSPLSLECTVEGTSNPNLYWYRQAAGRGLQLLFYSVGIGQISSEVPQNLSASRPQDRQFILSSKKLLLSDSGFYLCAWTIDRPTEAFFGQGTRLTVV.

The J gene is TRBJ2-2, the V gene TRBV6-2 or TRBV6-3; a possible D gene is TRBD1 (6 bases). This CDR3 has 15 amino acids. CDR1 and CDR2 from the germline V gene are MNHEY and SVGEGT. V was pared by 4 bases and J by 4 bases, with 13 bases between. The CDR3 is CASSFHTGRTGELFF. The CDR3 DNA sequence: TGTGCCAGCAGTTTCCACACAGGGCGCACCGGGGAGCTGTTTTTT.

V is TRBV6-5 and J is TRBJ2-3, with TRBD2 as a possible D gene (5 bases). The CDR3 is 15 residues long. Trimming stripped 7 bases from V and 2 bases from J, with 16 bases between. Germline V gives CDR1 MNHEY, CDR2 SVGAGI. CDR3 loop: CASIRGSFTTDTQYF. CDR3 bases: TGTGCCAGCATCCGGGGAAGCTTCACCACAGATACGCAGTATTTT.

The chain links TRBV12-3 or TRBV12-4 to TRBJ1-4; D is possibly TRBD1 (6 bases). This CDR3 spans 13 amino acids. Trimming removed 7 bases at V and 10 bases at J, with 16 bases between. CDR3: CASTPSRGAKLFF. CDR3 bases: TGTGCCAGCACTCCCTCCCGGGGGGCAAAACTGTTTTTT.

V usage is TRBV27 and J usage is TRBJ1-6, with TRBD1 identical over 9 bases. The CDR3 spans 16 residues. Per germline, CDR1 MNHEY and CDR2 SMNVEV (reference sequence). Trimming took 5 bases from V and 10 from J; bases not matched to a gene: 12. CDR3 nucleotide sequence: TGTGCCAGCAGTATAATGCCGGGACAGGGAGGATCACCCCTCCACTTT. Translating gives CASSIMPGQGGSPLHF.

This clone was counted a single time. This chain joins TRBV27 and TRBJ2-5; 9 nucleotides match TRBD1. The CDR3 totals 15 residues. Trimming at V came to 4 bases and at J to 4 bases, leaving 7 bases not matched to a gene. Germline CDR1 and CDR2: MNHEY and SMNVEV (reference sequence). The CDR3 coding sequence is TGTGCCAGCAGTTCTATTACAGGGGGCCCAGAGACCCAGTACTTC. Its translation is CASSSITGGPETQYF.

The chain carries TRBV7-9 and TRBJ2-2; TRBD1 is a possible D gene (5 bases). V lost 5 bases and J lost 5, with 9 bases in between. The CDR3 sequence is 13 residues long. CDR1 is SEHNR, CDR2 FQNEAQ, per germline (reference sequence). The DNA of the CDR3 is TGTGCCAGCAGCCCGACAGTAACCGGGGAGCTGTTTTTT. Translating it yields CASSPTVTGELFF. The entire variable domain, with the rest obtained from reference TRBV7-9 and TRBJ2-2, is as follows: DTGVSQNPRHKITKRGQNVTFRCDPISEHNRLYWYRQTLGQGPEFLTYFQNEAQLEKSRLLSDRFSAERPKGSFSTLEIQRTEQGDSAMYLCASSPTVTGELFFGEGSRLTVL.

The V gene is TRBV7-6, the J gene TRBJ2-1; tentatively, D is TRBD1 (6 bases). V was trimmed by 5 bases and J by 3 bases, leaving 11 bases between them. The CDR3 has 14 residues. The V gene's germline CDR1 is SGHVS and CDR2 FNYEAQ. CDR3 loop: CASSPQGSYNEQFF. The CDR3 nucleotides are TGTGCCAGCAGCCCTCAGGGGAGCTACAATGAGCAGTTCTTC.

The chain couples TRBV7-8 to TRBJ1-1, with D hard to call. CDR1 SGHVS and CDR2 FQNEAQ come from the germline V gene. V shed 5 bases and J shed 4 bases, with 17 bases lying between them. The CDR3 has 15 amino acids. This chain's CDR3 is CASSPVTKVGTEAFF. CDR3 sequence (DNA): TGTGCCAGCAGCCCTGTGACAAAGGTGGGCACTGAAGCTTTCTTT.

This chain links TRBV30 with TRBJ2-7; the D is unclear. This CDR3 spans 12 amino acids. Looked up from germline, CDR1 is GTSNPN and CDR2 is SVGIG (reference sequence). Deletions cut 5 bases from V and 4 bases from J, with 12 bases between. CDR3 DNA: TGTGCCTGGGGGCCCCAGGCTTACGAGCAGTACTTC. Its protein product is CAWGPQAYEQYF.

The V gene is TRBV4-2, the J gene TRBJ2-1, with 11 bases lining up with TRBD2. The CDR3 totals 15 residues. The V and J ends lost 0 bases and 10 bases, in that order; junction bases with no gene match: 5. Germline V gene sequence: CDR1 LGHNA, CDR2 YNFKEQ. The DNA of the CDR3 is TGTGCCAGCAGCCAAGATAATAGCGGGGGGGCCGAGCAGTTCTTC. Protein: CASSQDNSGGAEQFF.

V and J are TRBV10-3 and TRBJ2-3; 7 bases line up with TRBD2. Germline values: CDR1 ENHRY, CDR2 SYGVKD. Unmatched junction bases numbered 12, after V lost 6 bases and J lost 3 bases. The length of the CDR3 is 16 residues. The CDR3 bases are TGTGCCATCAGCGACCCGGGACTGGGACTAACAGATACGCAGTATTTT. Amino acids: CAISDPGLGLTDTQYF.

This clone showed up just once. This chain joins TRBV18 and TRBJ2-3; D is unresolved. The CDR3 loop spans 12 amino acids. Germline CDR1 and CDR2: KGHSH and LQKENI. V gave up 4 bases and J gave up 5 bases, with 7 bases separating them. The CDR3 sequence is CASSRPGDTQYF. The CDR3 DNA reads TGTGCCAGCTCACGGCCGGGAGATACGCAGTATTTT.

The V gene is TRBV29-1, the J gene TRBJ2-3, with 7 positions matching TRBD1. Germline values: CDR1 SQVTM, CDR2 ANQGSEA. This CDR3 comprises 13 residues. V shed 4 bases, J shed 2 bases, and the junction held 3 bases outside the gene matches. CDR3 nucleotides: TGCAGCGTTGCGGGACAGTACACAGATACGCAGTATTTT. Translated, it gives CSVAGQYTDTQYF.

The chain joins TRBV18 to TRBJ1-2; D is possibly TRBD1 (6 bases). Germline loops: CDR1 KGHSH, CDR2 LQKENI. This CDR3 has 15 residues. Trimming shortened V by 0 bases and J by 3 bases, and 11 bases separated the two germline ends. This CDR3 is CASSPPRTVHYGYTF. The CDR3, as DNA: TGTGCCAGCTCACCACCGCGGACAGTTCACTATGGCTACACCTTC.

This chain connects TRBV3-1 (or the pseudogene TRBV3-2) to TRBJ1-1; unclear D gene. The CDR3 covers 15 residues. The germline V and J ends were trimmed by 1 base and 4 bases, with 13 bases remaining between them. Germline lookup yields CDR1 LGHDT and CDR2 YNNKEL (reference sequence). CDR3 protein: CASSQVFKPITEAFF. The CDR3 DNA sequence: TGTGCCAGCAGCCAAGTTTTTAAGCCAATCACTGAAGCTTTCTTT.

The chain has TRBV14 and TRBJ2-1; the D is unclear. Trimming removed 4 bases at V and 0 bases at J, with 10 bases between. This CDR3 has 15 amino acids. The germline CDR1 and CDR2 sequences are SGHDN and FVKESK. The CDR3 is CASSRSQSSYNEQFF. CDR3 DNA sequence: TGTGCCAGCAGCCGAAGCCAAAGCTCCTACAATGAGCAGTTCTTC.

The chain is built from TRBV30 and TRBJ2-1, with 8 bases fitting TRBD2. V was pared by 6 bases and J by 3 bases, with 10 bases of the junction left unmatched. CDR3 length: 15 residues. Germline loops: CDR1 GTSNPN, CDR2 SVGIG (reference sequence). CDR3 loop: CACIRAGGIYNEQFF. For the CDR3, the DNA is TGTGCCTGTATACGCGCGGGGGGCATCTACAATGAGCAGTTCTTC. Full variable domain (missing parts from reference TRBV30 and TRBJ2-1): SQTIHQWPATLVQPVGSPLSLECTVEGTSNPNLYWYRQAAGRGLQLLFYSVGIGQISSEVPQNLSASRPQDRQFILSSKKLLLSDSGFYLCACIRAGGIYNEQFFGPGTRLTVL.

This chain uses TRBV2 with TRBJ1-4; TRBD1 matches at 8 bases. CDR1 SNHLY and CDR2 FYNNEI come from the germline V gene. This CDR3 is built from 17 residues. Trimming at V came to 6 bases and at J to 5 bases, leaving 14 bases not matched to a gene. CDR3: CASRGDRSKGENEKLFF. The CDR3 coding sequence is TGTGCCAGCAGAGGGGACAGGTCCAAGGGGGAAAATGAAAAACTGTTTTTT.

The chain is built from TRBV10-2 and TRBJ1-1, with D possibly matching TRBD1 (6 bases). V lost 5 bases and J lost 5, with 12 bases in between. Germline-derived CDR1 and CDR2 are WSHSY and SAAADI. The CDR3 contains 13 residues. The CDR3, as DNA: TGCGCCAGCAGTAAAACAGGGATAACTGAAGCTTTCTTT. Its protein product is CASSKTGITEAFF.